The 15 T cell receptor beta chains below were found in one sample sequenced in a study of response to subunit inactivated influenza vaccine. From the RT-PCR reads, TCRdb called clonotypes with MiXCR, one entry per CDR3 protein. The repertoire has 550,000 to 650,000 distinct CDR3 sequences, 12% of them found once; the top ten carry 9.5% to 13%. This specimen was PBMCs from blood, taken on the day of vaccination. The receptors here all came from a man aged 50 to 60 who received an inactivated influenza vaccine.

V is TRBV4-3 and J is TRBJ2-2; 10 nucleotides match TRBD1. V trimming: 2 bases; J trimming: 6 bases; junction bases outside the gene matches: 6. Germline V lookup: CDR1 LGHNA, CDR2 YSLEER. CDR3 length equals 16 residues. Here the CDR3 DNA reads TGCGCCAGCAGCCAAAGGACAGGGGGGGGTCCCGGGGAGCTGTTTTTT. Protein product: CASSQRTGGGPGELFF.

The chain employs TRBV6-1 and TRBJ2-1; the D gene is possibly TRBD1 (5 bases). Trimming stripped 11 bases from V and 0 bases from J, with 8 bases between. CDR1 and CDR2 from the germline V gene are MNHNS and SASEGT. The CDR3 contains 12 residues. In nucleotides, the CDR3 is TGTGCCGCAGGGATCTCCTACAATGAGCAGTTCTTC. Protein sequence: CAAGISYNEQFF.

This clonotype was counted a few times. One end of the junction varies from germline; a read error may be responsible. This rearrangement joins TRBV5-5 to TRBJ1-2; D is unclear. CDR1 is SGHKS and CDR2 is YYEKEE in the germline V gene (reference sequence). The CDR3 is 13 amino acids. CDR3: CASSLVLENPCIF. For the CDR3, the DNA is TGTGCCAGCAGCTTGGTTCTTGAAAACCCGTGTATCTTC.

This clonotype appeared many times. The chain joins TRBV5-1 to TRBJ2-3, with 8 bases that match TRBD2. After removal of 4 bases from V and 1 base from J, the junction contained 11 bases not matched to a gene. The CDR3 is made up of 17 amino acids. CDR1 is SGHRS, CDR2 YFSETQ, per germline. The chain's CDR3 is CASSRGQRGLGTDTQYF. In nucleotides, the CDR3 is TGCGCCAGCAGCAGAGGACAGCGGGGGCTCGGCACAGATACGCAGTATTTT.

The rearrangement uses TRBV4-2 and TRBJ1-2, with D perhaps TRBD1 (5 bases). The germline V and J ends were trimmed by 4 bases and 3 bases, with 12 bases remaining between them. This CDR3 has 14 amino acids. The germline CDR1 and CDR2 sequences are LGHNA and YNFKEQ. The CDR3 sequence: CASSPQGFYYGYTF. Here the CDR3 DNA reads TGTGCCAGCAGCCCCCAGGGTTTCTACTATGGCTACACCTTC.

The chain is built from TRBV3-1 and TRBJ2-2; D uncertain. The ends were cut back, 1 base at V and 6 bases at J, with 9 bases in the middle. CDR1 and CDR2 (germline): LGHDT, YNNKEL (reference sequence). The CDR3 sequence is 14 residues long. The CDR3 is CASSQGQRSGELFF. The CDR3 nucleotides read TGTGCCAGCAGCCAAGGCCAGCGTTCCGGGGAGCTGTTTTTT.

The rearrangement uses TRBV7-2 and TRBJ2-7; tentative D call: TRBD2 (6 bases). The length of the CDR3 is 14 residues. CDR1 and CDR2 from the germline V gene are SGHTA and FQGNSA. Trimming removed 5 bases from V and 2 bases from J, with 13 bases in between. The CDR3 DNA reads as TGTGCCAGCAGCATGAGCGGGTCGGCCTACGAGCAGTACTTC. This gives the protein CASSMSGSAYEQYF.

The rearrangement uses TRBV12-3 or TRBV12-4 and TRBJ2-1; TRBD2 agrees at 12 bases. This CDR3 comprises 16 residues. After removal of 2 bases from V and 5 bases from J, the junction contained 4 bases not matched to a gene. This chain's CDR3 is CASSLRTSGENNEQFF. The CDR3 DNA reads as TGTGCCAGCAGTTTACGGACTAGCGGGGAAAACAATGAGCAGTTCTTC.

This clonotype was recorded a few times. The chain uses TRBV4-1 and TRBJ1-2, with TRBD1 matching over 8 bases. The CDR3 loop spans 15 amino acids. With 2 bases clipped from V and 4 bases from J, the junction kept 6 bases outside the gene matches. The V gene's germline CDR1 is MGHRA and CDR2 YSYEKL. CDR3 nucleotide sequence: TGCGCCAGCAGCCAAACAGGGGACAGGATCTATGGCTACACCTTC. Amino acids: CASSQTGDRIYGYTF.

This clonotype came up many times. This chain joins TRBV7-2 and TRBJ2-1; 9 bases fit TRBD2. The ends lost 4 bases at V and 0 bases at J; junction bases unmatched: 4. Germline-derived CDR1 and CDR2 are SGHTA and FQGNSA. The length of the CDR3 is 16 residues. For the CDR3, the DNA is TGTGCCAGCAGCTCTAGCGGGGCTAGCTCCTACAATGAGCAGTTCTTC. It translates to CASSSSGASSYNEQFF.

V is TRBV15 and J is TRBJ2-3; 7 bases fit TRBD1. V trimming: 3 bases; J trimming: 0 bases; junction bases outside the gene matches: 6. CDR1 is LNHNV and CDR2 is YYDKDF in the germline V gene (reference sequence). The CDR3 consists of 16 residues. CDR3 protein: CATSSGQVHSTDTQYF. The DNA of the CDR3 is TGTGCCACCAGCAGCGGACAGGTCCATAGCACAGATACGCAGTATTTT.

This clonotype was counted between two and nine times. The chain links TRBV27 to TRBJ2-5, with D maybe TRBD1 (6 bases). V gave up 3 bases and J gave up 0 bases, with 17 bases separating them. Germline V gene data show CDR1 as MNHEY and CDR2 as SMNVEV (reference sequence). There are 17 residues in the CDR3. Here the CDR3 reads CASSFLPLQGHQETQYF. In DNA form, the CDR3 reads TGTGCCAGCAGTTTTCTCCCTCTACAGGGACACCAAGAGACCCAGTACTTC.

About this clonotype: A much larger clone is a single base away; this may be a read error. J is TRBJ1-1 and V is TRBV5-1, with a tentative D call TRBD1 (5 bases). Germline V gene lookup returns CDR1 SGHRS and CDR2 YFSETQ. This CDR3 is built from 16 residues. CDR3 sequence reads: CASSLGGLGVNPEAFF. The DNA of the CDR3 is TGCGCCAGCAGCTTAGGAGGATTGGGGGTGAACCCTGAAGCTTTCTTT.

This clonotype appeared a few times. The chain is built from TRBV6-4 and TRBJ2-3; D ambiguous. V lost 2 bases, J lost 7 bases, and 7 bases lay in between. The V gene's germline CDR1 is MRHNA and CDR2 SNTAGT. The CDR3 is 12 residues long. The CDR3 here is CASSDDFNTQYF. DNA of the CDR3: TGTGCCAGCAGTGACGATTTCAATACGCAGTATTTT.

This clonotype has only a few counts. The J gene is TRBJ1-3, the V gene TRBV9; D is unclear. This CDR3 has 15 residues. CDR1 is SGDLS and CDR2 is YYNGEE in the germline V gene. The ends were cut back, 4 bases at V and 0 bases at J, with 11 bases in the middle. Here the CDR3 reads CASSSRRFSGNTIYF. CDR3 bases: TGTGCCAGCAGCTCTAGACGGTTCTCTGGAAACACCATATATTTT.